This is a list of T cell receptor beta chains from one sample in a study of response to subunit inactivated influenza vaccine. TCRdb re-analysed the RT-PCR reads in MiXCR, keeping a single row per CDR3 protein. The data show more than 700,000 distinct CDR3 sequences, about 20% seen once. The material sequenced was PBMCs from blood, taken approximately 5 days after vaccination. The receptors were sampled from a man in his forties or fifties who received an inactivated influenza vaccine. Each CDR3 is given with its conserved first and last residue. Fields, in order: V gene, clone size, J gene, D gene, CDR3 protein, CDR3 DNA. The D gene is left open where the match is weak. Some rows have no size entry. The others give once, few or many, or a class for an expanded clone.

TRBV20-1	few	TRBJ2-7	TRBD2	CSARPGGRAFYEQYF	TGCAGTGCTAGACCCGGCGGGAGGGCGTTCTACGAGCAGTACTTC
TRBV27	few	TRBJ2-3	NA	CASSLYPGSDTQYF	TGTGCCAGCAGTTTATATCCGGGGTCAGATACGCAGTATTTT
TRBV15	few	TRBJ1-1	NA	CATSRDLNTEAFF	TGTGCCACCAGCAGAGATCTGAACACTGAAGCTTTCTTT
TRBV28	NA	TRBJ2-1	NA	CASSWGRNNEQFF	TGTGCCAGCAGTTGGGGGCGGAACAATGAGCAGTTCTTC
TRBV24-1	NA	TRBJ2-1	NA	CATSVRGALYNEQFF	TGTGCCACCAGTGTAAGGGGGGCCCTATACAATGAGCAGTTCTTC
TRBV12-3/TRBV12-4	few	TRBJ2-2	TRBD1	CASRQGQAGELFF	TGTGCCAGCAGACAGGGACAGGCCGGGGAGCTGTTTTTT
TRBV29-1	NA	TRBJ2-5	TRBD1	CSAMGDRGPETQYF	TGCAGCGCGATGGGAGACAGGGGGCCAGAGACCCAGTACTTC
TRBV6-1	few	TRBJ1-5	TRBD1	CASSLRGVRDQPQHF	TGTGCCAGCAGCCTCAGGGGGGTTAGAGATCAGCCCCAGCATTTT
TRBV20-1	NA	TRBJ2-5	NA	CSAKQGSRETQYF	TGCAGTGCTAAACAGGGAAGTCGCGAGACCCAGTACTTC
TRBV3-1	NA	TRBJ2-1	NA	CASSQGQPSGMDEQFF	TGTGCCAGCAGCCAAGGACAGCCCTCCGGGATGGATGAGCAGTTCTTC
TRBV15	few	TRBJ2-1	TRBD2	CATSRDVASGRVEQFF	TGTGCCACCAGCAGAGATGTTGCTAGCGGGAGGGTTGAGCAGTTCTTC
TRBV7-3	NA	TRBJ2-1	NA	CASSLGGLDYNEQFF	TGTGCCAGCAGCTTAGGAGGATTGGACTACAATGAGCAGTTCTTC
TRBV20-1	NA	TRBJ2-1	TRBD2	CSAGGLAGGPENEQFF	TGCAGTGCGGGAGGACTAGCGGGAGGCCCTGAAAATGAGCAGTTCTTC
TRBV5-1	NA	TRBJ2-3	NA	CASSLSTDRPRSTDTQYF	TGCGCCAGCAGCTTGTCTACCGACAGGCCCCGTAGCACAGATACGCAGTATTTT
TRBV7-2	few	TRBJ2-7	TRBD1	CASSLSTGYYEQYF	TGTGCCAGCAGCTTATCGACAGGGTACTACGAGCAGTACTTC
TRBV12-3/TRBV12-4	NA	TRBJ1-6	NA	CASSLAPNNSPLHF	TGTGCCAGCAGTTTGGCACCTAATAATTCACCCCTCCACTTT
TRBV5-6	many	TRBJ2-3	TRBD2	CASSASGRRTDTQYF	TGTGCCAGCAGCGCTAGCGGGAGAAGAACAGATACGCAGTATTTT
TRBV20-1	few	TRBJ2-5	NA	CSARAPPTGTRETQYF	TGCAGTGCTAGAGCCCCTCCGACAGGCACCCGCGAGACCCAGTACTTC
TRBV7-2	NA	TRBJ2-7	NA	CASSWVGASDEQYF	TGTGCCAGCAGCTGGGTGGGCGCCTCGGACGAGCAGTACTTC
TRBV5-1	few	TRBJ2-4	NA	CASSNGRLHIQYF	TGCGCCAGCAGCAATGGACGGTTGCACATTCAGTACTTC
TRBV4-3	many	TRBJ2-1	TRBD2	CASSQGLAGFNEQFF	TGCGCCAGCAGCCAAGGCCTAGCGGGTTTCAATGAGCAGTTCTTC